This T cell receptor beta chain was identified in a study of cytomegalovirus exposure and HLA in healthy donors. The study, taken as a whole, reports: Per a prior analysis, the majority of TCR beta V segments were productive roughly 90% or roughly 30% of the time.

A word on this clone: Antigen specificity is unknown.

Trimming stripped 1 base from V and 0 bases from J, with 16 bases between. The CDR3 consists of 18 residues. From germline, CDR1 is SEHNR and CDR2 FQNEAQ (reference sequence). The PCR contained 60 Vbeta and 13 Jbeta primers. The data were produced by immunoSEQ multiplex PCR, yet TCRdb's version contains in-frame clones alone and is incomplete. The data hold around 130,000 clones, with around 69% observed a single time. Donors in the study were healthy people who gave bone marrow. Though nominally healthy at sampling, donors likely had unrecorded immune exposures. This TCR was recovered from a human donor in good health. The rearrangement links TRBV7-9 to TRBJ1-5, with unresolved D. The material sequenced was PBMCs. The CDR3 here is CASSLGTGLGISNQPQHF. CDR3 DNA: TGTGCCAGCAGCTTAGGGACGGGGTTGGGGATTAGCAATCAGCCCCAGCATTTT.